This T cell receptor (beta chain) was obtained from a study of blood T cell repertoires in COVID-19. Looking at the study overall: Sample material is recorded as cDNA or gDNA derived from T cells, B-cell-depleted T cells, or PBMCs.

Assay used: immunoSEQ multiplex PCR; TCRdb lists only in-frame clones, some missing. The table shows about 190,000 clones, with around 80% occurring only once. The junction had 4 bases not matched to a gene; V was cut back by 5 bases and J by 4 bases. Looked up from germline, CDR1 is LNHDA and CDR2 is SQIVND (reference sequence). CDR3 length equals 14 residues. The sequencing sample was made of peripheral blood. The sequence was obtained from a woman in her 50s with acute or convalescent COVID-19. The rearrangement joins TRBV19 to TRBJ2-3, with 9 bases aligning to TRBD2. CDR3 residues: CASSPGLAPDTQYF. The CDR3 nucleotides are TGTGCCAGTAGTCCGGGACTAGCCCCAGATACGCAGTATTTT.